The rows below give T cell receptor beta chains drawn from one sample of a study of cytomegalovirus exposure and HLA in healthy donors. Here immunoSEQ multiplex PCR was the method, and the copy in TCRdb shows in-frame clones only, minus some. This table has about 91,000 clones, under 75% appearing once. Material for sequencing was PBMCs. All receptors derive from a human donor in good health. Both conserved end residues are part of each CDR3. D genes are given only for firm matches. Clone size is stated in some rows and not others, as once, few, many or a class when expanded.

v_call	d_call	j_call	clone_size	cdr3_nt	cdr3_aa
TRBV18	NA	TRBJ1-4	NA	TGTGCCAGCTCACCACTGCAGGGTTCTAATGAAAAACTGTTTTTT	CASSPLQGSNEKLFF
TRBV7-2	NA	TRBJ2-7	NA	TGTGCCAGCAGCCTCTCCTACGAGCAGTACTTC	CASSLSYEQYF
TRBV5-1	NA	TRBJ1-4	NA	TGCGCCAGCAGCCCGACACGCGCAACTAATGAAAAACTGTTTTTT	CASSPTRATNEKLFF
TRBV9	TRBD1	TRBJ1-4	NA	TGTGCCAGCAGCGTAGCGGGACAGGGGGCGTATGAAAAACTGTTTTTT	CASSVAGQGAYEKLFF
TRBV6-4	NA	TRBJ2-6	NA	TGTGCCAGCAGTGAGTCAGGGGTCGGTACTGGGGCCAACGTCCTGACTTTC	CASSESGVGTGANVLTF
TRBV5-5	TRBD2	TRBJ2-2	NA	TGTGCCAGCAGCTTACCTAGCGGGGGTGGAACCGGGGAGCTGTTTTTT	CASSLPSGGGTGELFF
TRBV7-9	NA	TRBJ1-1	few	TGTGCCAGCAGCTCCCTGTCCAGGGTAGCTTTCTTT	CASSSLSRVAFF
TRBV5-1	NA	TRBJ1-1	NA	TGCGCCAGCAGCTTGGCAGCAGGGTCTGAAGCTTTCTTT	CASSLAAGSEAFF
TRBV18	NA	TRBJ2-5	NA	TGTGCCAGCTCACCGACAGGAGCAAAAGAGACCCAGTACTTC	CASSPTGAKETQYF
TRBV30	NA	TRBJ1-5	NA	TGTGCCTGGAGCGCCAACAGGGATCAGCCCCAGCATTTT	CAWSANRDQPQHF
TRBV7-3	NA	TRBJ2-3	NA	TGTGCCAGCAGCTTAAACATGGCTCGAGCAGGGGATACGCAGTATTTT	CASSLNMARAGDTQYF
TRBV7-3	TRBD2	TRBJ2-3	few	TGTGCCAGCAGCCAAAGCGGGGGGGTGGAAGATACGCAGTATTTT	CASSQSGGVEDTQYF
TRBV7-2	NA	TRBJ2-2	once	TGTGCCAGCAGCCCTTCCAGGACACCCACCGGGGAGCTGTTTTTT	CASSPSRTPTGELFF
TRBV7-6	TRBD2	TRBJ2-5	NA	TGTGCCAGCAGCGCGGTGCCCGGGACTAGCGGGGGGGCCTTAGTGACCCAGTACTTC	CASSAVPGTSGGALVTQYF
TRBV27	TRBD1	TRBJ1-2	NA	TGTGCCAGCAGTAGGACAGGATCAAGGCGCGGCTACACCTTC	CASSRTGSRRGYTF
TRBV2	TRBD1	TRBJ1-6	once	TGTGCCAGTCGCCCCTGGGACAGGGACGTAATTTCATATTCACCCCTCCACTTT	CASRPWDRDVISYSPLHF
TRBV30	NA	TRBJ2-1	few	TGTGCCTGGAGTGTACTGGGGATGGCGGGCTACAATGAGCAGTTCTTC	CAWSVLGMAGYNEQFF
TRBV5-4	NA	TRBJ1-6	NA	TGTGCCAGCAGCTTGCTAGGGGTCATTAATTCACCCCTCCACTTT	CASSLLGVINSPLHF
TRBV5-1	NA	TRBJ2-7	NA	TGCGCCAGCAATAAGGTCGCGGGGAACTCCTACGAGCAGTACTTC	CASNKVAGNSYEQYF
TRBV7-7	TRBD2	TRBJ2-7	NA	TGTGCTAGCAGCTTAGCGAGCGGGGGGGACTACGAGCAGTACTTC	CASSLASGGDYEQYF
TRBV28	NA	TRBJ1-5	medium-sized	TGTGCCAGCAGCCGGGGATATAATCAGCCCCAGCATTTT	CASSRGYNQPQHF
TRBV7-2	NA	TRBJ1-1	NA	TGTGCCAGCAGCTTATTGCAGGGGTCGAACACTGAAGCTTTCTTT	CASSLLQGSNTEAFF
TRBV7-2	NA	TRBJ2-3	NA	TGCGCCAGCAGCAGAGACACCTTGGCGCAGTATTTT	CASSRDTLAQYF
TRBV6-5	NA	TRBJ1-1	NA	TGTGCCAGCAGTTACCCGGAGATTTCGAACACTGAAGCTTTCTTT	CASSYPEISNTEAFF
TRBV30	NA	TRBJ1-1	NA	TGTGCCTGGGCCCCAGGGGCAGGGACTGAAGCTTTCTTT	CAWAPGAGTEAFF
TRBV5-4	NA	TRBJ2-3	NA	TGTGCCAGCAGCCAAACTAGCACAGATACGCAGTATTTT	CASSQTSTDTQYF
TRBV5-5	NA	TRBJ1-5	few	TGTGCCAGCAGCTTCGGGGAGAATCAGCCCCAGCATTTT	CASSFGENQPQHF
TRBV11-3	NA	TRBJ2-1	NA	TGTGCCAGCAGCTTAGCGTTGGGGGGGCCTGGTGAGCAGTTCTTC	CASSLALGGPGEQFF
TRBV5-6	NA	TRBJ1-3	NA	TGTGCCAGCAGCTTGGAGCACCCAGGCGCTGGAAACACCATATATTTT	CASSLEHPGAGNTIYF
TRBV10-1	TRBD2	TRBJ2-7	NA	TGCGCCAGCAGGGATTGGCGGGGTCGGGAGGGGTCCTACGAGCAGTACTTC	CASRDWRGREGSYEQYF
TRBV4-1	NA	TRBJ1-1	NA	TGCGCCAGCAGCCAAGATCTCTGGGAGCAAGGCACTGAAGCTTTCTTT	CASSQDLWEQGTEAFF
TRBV2	NA	TRBJ2-5	few	TGTGCCAGCAGTGCGGCGGGAAGAGAGACCCAGTACTTC	CASSAAGRETQYF
TRBV5-1	TRBD2	TRBJ2-5	few	TGCGCCAGCAGCTTAGGTGGGGCGGGGGTCGAGGAGACCCAGTACTTC	CASSLGGAGVEETQYF
TRBV7-2	TRBD1	TRBJ2-7	NA	TGTGCCAGCAGCTTACATGGGACAGACCATACTGGGCAGTACTTC	CASSLHGTDHTGQYF
TRBV5-1	NA	TRBJ1-2	few	TGCGCCAGCAGCTTGGTAGGGACATACGGCTACACCTTC	CASSLVGTYGYTF
TRBV7-9	NA	TRBJ2-7	NA	TGTGCCAGCAGCTTAGTCCACTACGAGCAGTACTTC	CASSLVHYEQYF
TRBV9	NA	TRBJ1-2	NA	TGTGCCAGCAGCGTAGGCAGGAACTATGGCTACACCTTC	CASSVGRNYGYTF
TRBV9	NA	TRBJ2-7	NA	TGTGCCAGCAGCGTAGGGCCCGACCTACAGAGAATCTCCTACGAGCAGTACTTC	CASSVGPDLQRISYEQYF
TRBV5-1	NA	TRBJ1-3	once	TGCGCCAGCAGCATACAGGGTTCGGCTGGAAACACCATATATTTT	CASSIQGSAGNTIYF
TRBV2	NA	TRBJ1-6	NA	TGTGCCAGCAGTGATTGGGCACATGGTTCACCCCTCCACTTT	CASSDWAHGSPLHF
TRBV7-2	TRBD2	TRBJ2-3	NA	TGTGCCAGCAGCTCTACTAGCGCGGATACGCAGTATTTT	CASSSTSADTQYF
TRBV5-1	TRBD1	TRBJ2-2	NA	TGCGCCAGCAGCATATGGACAGGGTTCGCCGGGGAGCTGTTTTTT	CASSIWTGFAGELFF
TRBV27	NA	TRBJ2-1	NA	TGTGCCAGCAGTTTATTAAATGCGCTCAATGAGCAGTTCTTC	CASSLLNALNEQFF
TRBV9	TRBD2	TRBJ2-4	NA	TGTGCCAGCAGCACCCTAGCGGGGGGTAACCTAGCCAAAAACATTCAGTACTTC	CASSTLAGGNLAKNIQYF
TRBV19	NA	TRBJ1-2	few	TGTGCCAGTAGTATAGTCCCCCTCTCGGGTGCGGCTGGCTACACCTTC	CASSIVPLSGAAGYTF
TRBV11-2	NA	TRBJ2-1	once	TGTGCCAGCAGCTTAGAACTAGCTGATGAGCAGTTCTTC	CASSLELADEQFF
TRBV6-1	TRBD1	TRBJ1-5	NA	TGTGCCAGCAGTGCGACAGGGGGCGGTCAGCCCCAGCATTTT	CASSATGGGQPQHF
TRBV30	NA	TRBJ2-7	once	TGTGCCTGGAGTGGTTCAGGATGGGCTCGACGATACGAGCAGTACTTC	CAWSGSGWARRYEQYF
TRBV5-5	NA	TRBJ1-3	few	TGTGCCAGCAGCTCACAGGGAAACACCATATATTTT	CASSSQGNTIYF
TRBV10-3	TRBD1	TRBJ1-4	NA	TGTGCCATCAGTGAGTTTGGGACAGGGCTGGAAAAACTGTTTTTT	CAISEFGTGLEKLFF
TRBV7-3	TRBD2	TRBJ2-5	few	TGTGCCAGCAGCTTAGGGGGAGGGCAGAGAGAGACCCAGTACTTC	CASSLGGGQRETQYF
TRBV5-4	NA	TRBJ2-2	NA	TGTGCCAGCAGCTTGGATGTCGGGGTTTACACCGGGGAGCTGTTTTTT	CASSLDVGVYTGELFF
TRBV7-9	NA	TRBJ2-7	few	TGTGCCAGCAGCTTACCCACGACGGGTACCTACGAGCAGTACTTC	CASSLPTTGTYEQYF
TRBV2	TRBD1	TRBJ2-7	NA	TGTGCCAGCCATCCAGACAGGGCATCCTACGAGCAGTACTTC	CASHPDRASYEQYF
TRBV13	NA	TRBJ2-7	NA	TGTGCCAGCAGCTCAAGTTCAGACAGTAGCCTCTACGAGCAGTACTTC	CASSSSSDSSLYEQYF